What follows are 27 T cell receptor beta chains derived from one specimen sequenced in a study of tissue T cells after allogeneic stem cell transplantation. Time point described: mouse harvest day 14 after allogeneic transplant. Each mouse received 10^7 T-cell-depleted marrow cells plus 10^6 splenic CD5+ T cells by tail vein. Profiled with immunoSEQ multiplex PCR; TCRdb holds only in-frame clones, not every one. The sample records about 4,000 clones, around half being singletons. What was sequenced was gut tissue. These receptors came from a female BALB/c mouse given C57BL/6 T cells with graft-versus-host disease after an allogeneic hematopoietic cell transplant.

As to this clone: Mouse germline and gene names are used. CDR3 amino acids: CASSQVEVEQYF. The CDR3 bases that were read are TGTGCCAGCAGCCAAGTAGAAGTGGAACAGTAC. V and J are TRBV5 and TRBJ2-7; D is undetermined. Sequencing ends 1 residue short of the CDR3 end; the germline J gene provides the rest. The CDR3 is made up of 12 amino acids. Germline V CDR1 and CDR2: LGHNA, YNLKQL (reference sequence). V lost 1 base, J lost 7 bases, and 8 bases lay in between.

Points on this clone: All gene names here are mouse names. The missing CDR3 end, 1 residue past where the read stops, is filled in from the germline J gene. The genes are TRBV5 and TRBJ2-5, with TRBD2 matching over 8 bases. The CDR3 has 15 residues. Unmatched junction bases numbered 3, after V lost 0 bases and J lost 4 bases. Germline V lookup: CDR1 LGHNA, CDR2 YNLKQL (reference sequence). The CDR3 protein is CASSQDELGEDTQYF. The DNA read from the CDR3 is TGTGCCAGCAGCCAAGACGAACTGGGGGAAGACACCCAGTAC.

In regard to this clone: Germline and genes here are mouse. Sequencing ends 1 residue short of the CDR3 end; the germline J gene provides the rest. The V and J genes are TRBV3 and TRBJ1-1, with D hard to call. Trimming took 1 base from V and 4 from J, leaving 7 bases between them. Looked up from germline, CDR1 is SNHLY and CDR2 is FYNGKV (reference sequence). This CDR3 contains 13 residues. The CDR3 sequence: CASSLGDGTEVFF. Incomplete CDR3 DNA: TGTGCCAGCAGCTTAGGGGATGGCACAGAAGTCTTC.

Comment on this clone: Gene names and germline refer to mouse. The read stops 1 residue short of the end of the CDR3; the missing end is completed from the germline J gene. The chain has TRBV13-2 and TRBJ2-7; either TRBD1 or TRBD2 may supply D (7 bases each). This CDR3 is 15 amino acids long. V dropped 2 bases and J dropped 7 bases, with 19 bases sitting between them. Germline V lookup: CDR1 NNHNN, CDR2 SYGAGS (reference sequence). The covered CDR3 bases are TGTGCCAGCGGTGACCCAGGGGGGGTATTGGGAGAACAGTAC. Amino acids: CASGDPGGVLGEQY. The full CDR3 is CASGDPGGVLGEQYF.

About this clone: The genes are named according to mouse. The missing CDR3 end, 1 residue past where the read stops, is filled in from the germline J gene. J is TRBJ2-1 and V is TRBV3; weak D call: TRBD1 (6 bases). The V end lost 2 bases, the J end lost 4 bases, and 9 bases lay between the germline ends. The CDR3 totals 14 residues. From germline, CDR1 is SNHLY and CDR2 FYNGKV (reference sequence). The sequenced CDR3 bases are TGTGCCAGCAGCTTACAGGGGCCTTATGCTGAGCAGTTC. Its translation: CASSLQGPYAEQF. The entire CDR3 sequence reads CASSLQGPYAEQFF.

Comments on this clone: The genes and germline here are from mouse. Read coverage stops 1 residue before the CDR3 terminus; the germline J gene supplies the remainder. V usage is TRBV26 and J usage is TRBJ1-3, with 9 bases aligning to TRBD1. The CDR3 is 15 amino acids. V shed 6 bases, J shed 0 bases, and the junction held 3 bases outside the gene matches. Germline V gene data show CDR1 as KGHPV and CDR2 as FQNQEV (reference sequence). The CDR3 bases that were read are TGTGCCAGCAGCCGGGACAGGGTTTCTGGAAATACGCTCTAT. It specifies CASSRDRVSGNTLY. The CDR3 as a whole reads CASSRDRVSGNTLYF.

By share of the sample, this clone is medium-sized. The genes and germline here are from mouse. From the germline J gene comes the end of the CDR3, since the read stops 1 residue before it. The rearrangement links TRBV31 to TRBJ2-7; 10 bases agree with TRBD2. The V gene end was trimmed by 1 base and the J gene end by 4 bases; junction bases not matched to a gene: 4. The germline V gene encodes CDR1 GKSSPN and CDR2 SITVG. The CDR3 has 14 residues. The CDR3 protein is CAWSHGTGDYEQYF. The DNA read from the CDR3 is TGTGCCTGGAGTCACGGGACTGGGGATTATGAACAGTAC.

Comment on this clone: The listed genes are named as in mouse. The read is 1 residue too short to cover the CDR3 end, so that end is filled in from the germline J gene. The V call is TRBV26, the J call TRBJ1-2, with D uncertain. This CDR3 region has 11 residues. Per the germline V gene, CDR1 is KGHPV and CDR2 is FQNQEV (reference sequence). With 2 bases removed from V and 2 bases from J, the gap between germline ends came to 0 bases. CDR3 DNA (partial): TGTGCCAGCAGTCTGAACTCCGACTACACC. It yields the protein CASSLNSDYT. The CDR3 reads in full as CASSLNSDYTF.

This clone was observed a handful of times. The gene symbols are mouse symbols. From the germline J gene comes the end of the CDR3, since the read stops 1 residue before it. The chain carries TRBV26 and TRBJ2-7; 9 nucleotides match TRBD2. Germline V gene lookup returns CDR1 KGHPV and CDR2 FQNQEV (reference sequence). Trimming at V came to 3 bases and at J to 3 bases, leaving 3 bases not matched to a gene. The CDR3 extends over 14 amino acids. The sequenced part of the CDR3 DNA is TGTGCCAGCAGTCTCTCGACTGGGGGCTATGAACAGTAC. It yields the protein CASSLSTGGYEQY. The full CDR3 sequence reads CASSLSTGGYEQYF.

This clone was seen a few times. Genes and germline come from the mouse. Coverage ceases 1 residue before the CDR3 finishes, and the germline J gene fills in the end. The rearrangement joins TRBV19 to TRBJ2-7; D is uncertain. This CDR3 has 12 residues. V shed 3 bases and J shed 4 bases, with 8 bases lying between them. Germline V gene lookup returns CDR1 FNHDT and CDR2 SITEND (reference sequence). Partial CDR3 DNA: TGTGCCAGCAGTAATCCGGGATATGAACAGTAC. Translating it yields CASSNPGYEQY. The entire CDR3 reads CASSNPGYEQYF.

This clone was observed once. The gene names here belong to mouse. The DNA ends 1 residue before the CDR3 does, and the rest of the CDR3 is filled in from the germline J gene. The chain uses TRBV13-1 and TRBJ2-7, with 7 nucleotides matching TRBD1. Per germline, CDR1 NSHNY and CDR2 SYGAGN. Trimming at V came to 4 bases and at J to 4 bases, leaving 5 bases not matched to a gene. This CDR3 region has 13 residues. The CDR3 loop reads CASSLGTVYEQYF. The part of the CDR3 DNA that was read is TGTGCCAGCAGTCTCGGGACAGTATATGAACAGTAC.

On this clone: Mouse germline and gene names are used. The observed sequence ends 1 residue before the CDR3 terminus, with the missing tail filled in from the germline J gene. V gene TRBV26 combines with J gene TRBJ1-4, with TRBD1 matching over 8 bases. V dropped 3 bases and J dropped 7; count of bases not matched to a gene: 4. Germline V gene sequence: CDR1 KGHPV, CDR2 FQNQEV (reference sequence). CDR3 length equals 14 residues. This CDR3 reads CASSLGQGGERLFF. The covered CDR3 bases are TGTGCCAGCAGTCTTGGACAGGGAGGCGAAAGATTATTT.

Comments on this clone: Genes and germline are mouse. The read finishes 1 residue shy of the CDR3 end, and the germline J gene is used to complete it. The chain combines TRBV13-1 with TRBJ1-6; the D gene is possibly TRBD1 (6 bases). TRBJ1-6 is an open reading frame whose function is uncertain. The germline V gene has CDR1 NSHNY and CDR2 SYGAGN. The CDR3 loop spans 14 amino acids. V was clipped by 2 bases and J by 5 bases, with 8 bases between them. CDR3 residues: CASSEGGHNSPLYF. The part of the CDR3 DNA that was read is TGTGCCAGCAGTGAAGGGGGGCATAATTCGCCCCTCTAC.

This clone came up a few times. The listed genes are named as in mouse. With the read ending 1 residue before the CDR3 end, the germline J gene is used to fill in that end. The chain links TRBV16 to TRBJ2-7, with D perhaps matching TRBD1 (6 bases). CDR3 length: 13 residues. The V gene's germline CDR1 is SGHSA and CDR2 FRNQAP. V was shortened by 4 bases and J by 2 bases, with 9 bases between the two germline ends. The CDR3 DNA, read in part, is TGTGCAAGCAGCTCGGGACAAACCTATGAACAGTAC. It translates to CASSSGQTYEQY. The CDR3, in full, reads CASSSGQTYEQYF.

A note on this clone: The genes and germline here are from mouse. CDR3 loop: CTCSGGQNERLFF. CDR3 DNA (partial): TGCACCTGCAGTGGGGGACAGAACGAAAGATTATTT. This chain connects TRBV1 to TRBJ1-4; 7 bases fit TRBD1. The CDR3 extends 1 residue past the end of the read, so its final part is completed from the germline J gene. Germline lookup yields CDR1 NSQYPW and CDR2 LRSPGD (reference sequence). V gave up 4 bases and J gave up 5 bases; unmatched junction bases: 1. This CDR3 contains 13 residues. The full variable domain, completed using reference TRBV1 and TRBJ1-4, is VTLLEQNPRWRLVPRGQAVNLRCILKNSQYPWMSWYQQDLQKQLQWLFTLRSPGDKEVKSLPGADYLATRVTDTELRLQVANMSQGRTLYCTCSGGQNERLFFGHGTKLSVL.

A remark on this clone: Gene names are the mouse ones. CDR3 in amino acids: CASSGDRGDNQAPLF. CDR3 DNA (partial): TGTGCCAGCAGTGGCGACAGGGGTGACAACCAGGCTCCGCTT. The rearrangement joins TRBV13-1 to TRBJ1-5; 8 bases match TRBD1. The read ends 1 residue shy of where the CDR3 ends; the end is completed using the germline J gene. The V segment lost 3 bases and the J segment 2 bases; nucleotides outside the gene matches: 4. CDR1 and CDR2 (germline): NSHNY, SYGAGN. This CDR3 contains 15 residues.

Comments on this clone: Gene and germline names: mouse. The CDR3 is cut off 1 residue early in the read; its end comes from the germline J gene. V gene TRBV26 combines with J gene TRBJ1-6; TRBD1 aligns across 8 bases. TRBJ1-6 counts as an open reading frame of uncertain function. The germline CDR1 and CDR2 sequences are KGHPV and FQNQEV (reference sequence). V gave up 2 bases and J gave up 5 bases; unmatched junction bases: 2. This CDR3 spans 15 amino acids. The sequenced CDR3 bases are TGTGCCAGCAGTCTGGAGACAGGGGATAATTCGCCCCTCTAC. It specifies CASSLETGDNSPLY. The CDR3 in its entirety is CASSLETGDNSPLYF.

With regard to this clone: The genes and germline here are from mouse. The CDR3 end is not reached by the read, which stops 1 residue before it; the germline J gene fills it in. This sequence joins TRBV26 and TRBJ1-6; unclear D gene. TRBJ1-6 is an open reading frame whose function is uncertain. The ends were cut back, 1 base at V and 2 bases at J, with 6 bases in the middle. The CDR3 contains 15 residues. CDR1 KGHPV and CDR2 FQNQEV come from the germline V gene (reference sequence). The covered CDR3 bases are TGTGCCAGCAGTCTGTACACAACCTATAATTCGCCCCTCTAC. The encoded protein is CASSLYTTYNSPLY. The full CDR3 protein is CASSLYTTYNSPLYF.

As to this clone: The genes are named according to mouse. The CDR3 loop reads CASANISQNTLYF. The part of the CDR3 DNA that was read is TGTGCCAGCGCCAACATTAGTCAAAACACCTTGTAC. The chain employs TRBV26 and TRBJ2-4; D remains ambiguous. The read falls 1 residue short of the CDR3 end, and the missing part is taken from the germline J gene. V lost 8 bases and J 0 bases, leaving 9 bases between the germline ends. There are 13 residues in the CDR3. Germline CDR1 reads KGHPV; CDR2 reads FQNQEV (reference sequence).

Concerning this clone: All gene names here are mouse names. The read stops 1 residue short of the end of the CDR3; the missing end is completed from the germline J gene. V gene TRBV26 combines with J gene TRBJ2-1; D remains unclear. The CDR3 has 14 residues. Between the trimmed V and J ends, which lost 6 bases and 0 bases, there was a span of 9 bases. Germline V gene sequence: CDR1 KGHPV, CDR2 FQNQEV (reference sequence). The CDR3 is CASSLQHNYAEQFF. The CDR3 bases that were read are TGTGCCAGCAGCCTACAACATAACTATGCTGAGCAGTTC.

Concerning this clone itself: Gene names follow the mouse nomenclature. The CDR3 end lies 1 residue beyond the end of the read and is filled in from the germline J gene. J is TRBJ2-1 and V is TRBV15; TRBD1 or TRBD2 may be the D gene (6 bases each). The germline gives CDR1 SGHND, CDR2 FRSKSL. The CDR3 spans 13 residues. The germline V and J ends were trimmed by 1 base and 7 bases, with 8 bases remaining between them. Partial CDR3 DNA: TGTGCCAGCAGTTTAGAGGGGGGAGCTGAGCAGTTC. Its protein is CASSLEGGAEQF. The whole CDR3 is CASSLEGGAEQFF.

Comments on this clone: Gene names denote mouse genes. The CDR3: CASSQTGEGNTLYF. CDR3 DNA, as far as it was read: TGTGCCAGCAGCCAGACAGGGGAGGGAAATACGCTCTAT. This chain links TRBV26 with TRBJ1-3; TRBD1 matches at 8 bases. Read sequence stops 1 residue before the CDR3 end, and the germline J gene provides the missing end. The V segment lost 6 bases and the J segment 4 bases; nucleotides outside the gene matches: 5. Looked up from germline, CDR1 is KGHPV and CDR2 is FQNQEV (reference sequence). CDR3 length: 14 residues. Full variable domain (remainder filled in from reference TRBV26 and TRBJ1-3): NSKVIQTPRYLVKGQGQKAKMRCIPEKGHPVVFWYQQNKNNEFKFLINFQNQEVLQQIDMTEKRFSAECPSNSPCSLEIQSSEAGDSALYLCASSQTGEGNTLYFGEGSRLIVV.

This clone has only one observation. Gene names are mouse gene names. Sequencing ends 1 residue short of the CDR3 end; the germline J gene provides the rest. V usage is TRBV26 and J usage is TRBJ1-1; the D is unclear. The CDR3 has 14 amino acids. Germline CDR1 KGHPV, CDR2 FQNQEV (reference sequence). Between the trimmed V and J ends, which lost 0 bases and 1 base, there was a span of 6 bases. The CDR3 bases that were read are TGTGCCAGCAGTCTGTCACAGTTAAACACAGAAGTCTTC. Protein sequence: CASSLSQLNTEVF. The full CDR3 is CASSLSQLNTEVFF.

On this clone itself: All gene names here are mouse names. The CDR3 goes on 1 residue after the read ends, and that part is filled in from the germline J gene. The chain employs TRBV2 and TRBJ2-1, with D possibly being TRBD1 or TRBD2 (7 bases each). Germline V gene sequence: CDR1 LGHNA, CDR2 YSYQKL. The CDR3 loop spans 17 amino acids. Trimming pared 0 bases from V and 1 base from J, leaving 13 bases between. CDR3 sequence: CASSQDPGGLNYAEQFF. The sequenced part of the CDR3 DNA is TGTGCCAGCAGCCAAGACCCAGGGGGACTGAACTATGCTGAGCAGTTC.

Note on this clone: Mouse germline and gene names are used. The CDR3 end is not reached by the read, which stops 1 residue before it; the germline J gene fills it in. The chain recombines TRBV26 with TRBJ1-6; weak D call: TRBD1 (6 bases). TRBJ1-6 is marked as an open reading frame, function uncertain. Trimming shortened V by 5 bases and J by 0 bases, and 8 bases separated the two germline ends. There are 15 residues in the CDR3. Germline V lookup: CDR1 KGHPV, CDR2 FQNQEV (reference sequence). This chain's CDR3 is CASSGDNSYNSPLYF. Incomplete CDR3 DNA: TGTGCCAGCAGTGGGGACAATTCCTATAATTCGCCCCTCTAC.

As concerns this clone: The gene names given are mouse names. The CDR3 is cut off 1 residue early in the read; its end comes from the germline J gene. V usage is TRBV13-1 and J usage is TRBJ1-3; unclear D gene. Trimming stripped 1 base from V and 0 bases from J, with 5 bases between. Germline-derived CDR1 and CDR2 are NSHNY and SYGAGN. This CDR3 contains 14 residues. The CDR3 DNA, read in part, is TGTGCCAGCAGTGATTCGGGTTCTGGAAATACGCTCTAT. It is translated as CASSDSGSGNTLY. The entire CDR3 reads CASSDSGSGNTLYF.

This clone was seen just once. Genes and germline are mouse. Read sequence stops 1 residue before the CDR3 end, and the germline J gene provides the missing end. The chain joins TRBV13-2 to TRBJ2-5; D possibly matches TRBD1 or TRBD2 (5 bases each). The CDR3 sequence is 14 residues long. With 1 base removed from V and 4 bases from J, the gap between germline ends came to 10 bases. The germline V gene encodes CDR1 NNHNN and CDR2 SYGAGS (reference sequence). The part of the CDR3 DNA that was read is TGTGCCAGCGGTGATTTTCGGGGGAAAGACACCCAGTAC. Protein product: CASGDFRGKDTQY. The full-length CDR3 reads as CASGDFRGKDTQYF.